The T cell receptor beta chain under discussion was sequenced for a study of blood T cell repertoires in COVID-19. Study-level background: From T cells, B-cell-depleted T cells, or PBMCs came the material, which was cDNA or gDNA.

Under the authors' procedure: From reference gene primer amplification, estimates of nucleated cell counts were derived. Using immunoSEQ multiplex PCR, the repertoire was profiled, and TCRdb retains in-frame clones only, with some absent. D and trimming were read from the DNA, whereas the V and J calls and clone size are those reported in that table. This table has roughly 380,000 clones, roughly nine tenths appearing once. Self-reported history from a screening survey and questionnaire set each donor's cohort. CDR1 and CDR2 (germline): MNHEY, SVGAGI. This CDR3 spans 14 amino acids. Trimming took 10 bases from V and 3 from J; bases not matched to a gene: 9.

The rearrangement links TRBV6-5 to TRBJ2-5, with TRBD2 matching over 9 bases. The sequencing input was PBMCs or T cells enriched from blood (not recorded which). This TCR came from a woman in her 30s who had recovered from COVID-19. The CDR3 DNA reads as TGTGCCACCCACGGCGCTAGCGGGAAAGAGACCCAGTACTTC. Its translation is CATHGASGKETQYF.